This TCR beta chain came from a study of T cells in Graves' hyperthyroidism and ophthalmopathy. As for this clonotype: The junction departs from germline at one end; a sequencing error may be responsible.

TCR beta CDR3 regions were amplified from RNA transcripts. The TCR CDR3 first-round RT-PCR relied on the HTBI primer set. TCRdb passed the multiplex PCR reads through MiXCR, listing each CDR3 protein once. The table has about 520,000 distinct CDR3 sequences, around a quarter seen once. Thyroid ultrasound, orbital computed tomography, clinical symptoms, and serum thyroxine and TRAb underpinned diagnoses. This CDR3 region has 15 residues. Looked up from germline, CDR1 is MDHEN and CDR2 is SYDVKM. Sequences were obtained from blood. The rearrangement links TRBV28 to TRBJ2-4, with no clear D. This sequence was found in a woman aged 30 to 39 with Graves' ophthalmopathy. CDR3 coding DNA: TGTGCCAGCACCCAGGACCTCCTGGGGAAAAACATTAAGTACTTC. This sequence encodes CASTQDLLGKNIKYF. Based on the CDR3 plus reference TRBV28 and TRBJ2-4, the full variable domain is DVKVTQSSRYLVKRTGEKVFLECVQDMDHENMFWYRQDPGLGLRLIYFSYDVKMKEKGDIPEGYSVSREKKERFSLILESASTNQTSMYLCASTQDLLGKNIKYFGAGTRLSVL.